This entry concerns a single T cell receptor beta chain. These data belong to a study of shared clonotypes between healthy human individuals. Assay: immunoSEQ multiplex PCR; the TCRdb copy retains only in-frame clones and omits some. The table records roughly 500,000 clones, 90% to 97% of them present only once. This CDR3 has 16 amino acids. Germline V gene lookup returns CDR1 WNHNN and CDR2 SYGVQD (reference sequence). With V trimmed by 7 bases and J by 0 bases, 7 bases remained unmatched. Sequences were obtained from naive CD4+ T cells sorted from blood. Sample subset: CD45RA+ positively selected. The gene calls are TRBV10-1 and TRBJ1-5; 9 nucleotides align to TRBD1. The TCR was taken from a woman in her 30s in good health. The CDR3 here is CASNRGRRYSNQPQHF. The CDR3 DNA sequence: TGCGCCAGCAACAGGGGGCGCCGTTATAGCAATCAGCCCCAGCATTTT.